The 30 T cell receptor beta chains below come from one sample, sequenced in a study of CXCR3-negative and CXCR3-positive naive CD8 T cells. TRB cDNA was prepared as libraries by UMI-labeled 5' RACE. Using the 5' RACE reads, TCRdb records one entry per CDR3 protein without DNA. This sample contains about 43,000 distinct CDR3 sequences. Specimen: memory CD8+ T cells from blood. These receptors were taken from a human donor in good health. Some clones in this sample may be carry-over from other donors' samples.

The chain carries TRBV7-8 and TRBJ2-2; TCRdb lists TRBD2, though no DNA is available to test this call. The CDR3 covers 15 residues. Germline V CDR1 and CDR2: SGHVS, FQNEAQ. The CDR3 here is CASSGGPQVTGELFF.

The J gene is TRBJ1-2, the V gene TRBV6-2 or TRBV6-3. Germline CDR1 reads MNHEY; CDR2 reads SVGEGT. The CDR3 extends over 11 amino acids. This CDR3 reads CASGIGYGYTF.

The V and J genes are TRBV14 and TRBJ1-1. Germline CDR1 is SGHDN and CDR2 is FVKESK. This CDR3 spans 13 amino acids. The CDR3 loop is CASSFRHGAEAFF.

The genes are TRBV28 and TRBJ2-3; the TCRdb call, TRBD2, lacks DNA for checking. Germline CDR1 MDHEN, CDR2 SYDVKM. The CDR3 runs to 14 residues. The CDR3 region is CASSLGLAAHTQYF.

The chain is built from TRBV6-5 and TRBJ1-6. Germline V gene data show CDR1 as MNHEY and CDR2 as SVGAGI. The CDR3 covers 15 residues. The CDR3 here is CASSYAARRDSPLHF.

This chain uses TRBV15 with TRBJ2-6; TCRdb indicates TRBD1, and absent DNA this call remains unverified. Looked up from germline, CDR1 is LNHNV and CDR2 is YYDKDF (reference sequence). The CDR3 runs 16 residues. CDR3 loop: CATSSRGFSGANVLTF.

V and J are TRBV2 and TRBJ1-1; absent DNA, TCRdb's TRBD1 call cannot be checked. The CDR3 extends over 15 amino acids. Germline V gene data show CDR1 as SNHLY and CDR2 as FYNNEI. The CDR3 protein is CASRMTGGPNTEAFF.

CDR3 in amino acids: CASSVGEPGELFF. This chain links TRBV4-1 with TRBJ2-2. Germline values: CDR1 MGHRA, CDR2 YSYEKL. The CDR3 contains 13 residues.

The chain joins TRBV4-3 to TRBJ1-3; TCRdb's D gene call, TRBD1, goes unchecked for lack of DNA. The CDR3 contains 15 residues. The germline CDR1 and CDR2 sequences are LGHNA and YSLEER. CDR3 loop: CASGDPATPGNTIYF.

V gene TRBV2 combines with J gene TRBJ2-4. Germline V gene sequence: CDR1 SNHLY, CDR2 FYNNEI. The CDR3 is made up of 11 amino acids. The CDR3 region is CASISQNIQYF.

The chain combines TRBV10-2 with TRBJ2-3; as DNA is missing, the TRBD1 call by TCRdb cannot be tested. CDR1 is WSHSY, CDR2 SAAADI, per germline. This CDR3 has 11 residues. The CDR3 spells CASRQGDTQYF.

The gene calls are TRBV28 and TRBJ2-2; absent DNA, TCRdb's TRBD1 call cannot be checked. Germline V CDR1 and CDR2: MDHEN, SYDVKM. This CDR3 spans 14 amino acids. CDR3 residues: CASSLPGPPGELFF.

The CDR3 here is CASTQSVSYEQYF. This chain joins TRBV11-2 and TRBJ2-7. The CDR3 runs 13 residues. Per the germline V gene, CDR1 is SGHAT and CDR2 is FQNNGV.

The chain couples TRBV10-3 to TRBJ1-2; TCRdb outputs TRBD1, but without DNA this stays unchecked. This CDR3 has 15 amino acids. Germline V gene lookup returns CDR1 ENHRY and CDR2 SYGVKD. The CDR3 spells CASMDGELINYGYTF.

This sequence joins TRBV21-1 and TRBJ1-3. TRBV21-1 is marked as a pseudogene. CDR3 length equals 16 residues. CDR3 region: CASSQRWGSSGNTIYF.

J is TRBJ2-7 and V is TRBV28; TCRdb's assignment of TRBD2 cannot be checked, as there is no DNA. Germline V gene sequence: CDR1 MDHEN, CDR2 SYDVKM. The CDR3 length is 15 residues. The CDR3 reads CASSFMLSGISEQYF.

The chain is built from TRBV20-1 and TRBJ2-1. Germline V gene sequence: CDR1 DFQATT, CDR2 SNEGSKA (reference sequence). The CDR3 is 15 amino acids. CDR3: CSAREGSGPYNEHFF.

V usage is TRBV7-9 and J usage is TRBJ2-2; the TCRdb D gene call, TRBD2, has no DNA to confirm it. The CDR3 runs 19 residues. Germline V CDR1 and CDR2: SEHNR, FQNEAQ (reference sequence). This CDR3 reads CASSPPLPGLAENTGELFF.

The chain has TRBV4-2 and TRBJ2-7; TCRdb selects TRBD2, and the lack of DNA leaves this call unchecked. Germline V gives CDR1 LGHNA, CDR2 YNFKEQ. CDR3 length equals 17 residues. The CDR3 sequence is CASSQTSGTSGTYEQYF.

This chain links TRBV3-1 with TRBJ1-1. There are 13 residues in the CDR3. Germline V gene sequence: CDR1 LGHDT, CDR2 YNNKEL (reference sequence). The CDR3 protein is CASRLKWVTEAFF.

The J gene is TRBJ1-1, the V gene TRBV7-6. From germline, CDR1 is SGHVS and CDR2 FNYEAQ. This CDR3 is 15 amino acids long. The CDR3 loop is CASSFGRVRNTEAFF.

The chain employs TRBV2 and TRBJ2-1; TCRdb gives TRBD1 as the D gene, but with no DNA this cannot be confirmed. Germline loops: CDR1 SNHLY, CDR2 FYNNEI. The CDR3 consists of 13 residues. The chain's CDR3 is CASGTGIYNEQFF. Based on the CDR3 plus reference TRBV2 and TRBJ2-1, the full variable domain is EPEVTQTPSHQVTQMGQEVILRCVPISNHLYFYWYRQILGQKVEFLVSFYNNEISEKSEIFDDQFSVERPDGSNFTLKIRSTKLEDSAMYFCASGTGIYNEQFFGPGTRLTVL.

The rearrangement links TRBV5-1 to TRBJ2-3. The CDR3 sequence is 12 residues long. Germline V CDR1 and CDR2: SGHRS, YFSETQ. CDR3: CASSESTDTQYF.

The V gene is TRBV20-1, the J gene TRBJ2-1; lacking DNA, the TRBD2 call made by TCRdb goes unchecked. The CDR3 is made up of 13 amino acids. The germline gives CDR1 DFQATT, CDR2 SNEGSKA (reference sequence). CDR3 sequence reads: CSARGANYNEQFF.

CDR3 residues: CASSQDSDIYYGYTF. This chain connects TRBV4-3 to TRBJ1-2; TCRdb selects TRBD1, and the lack of DNA leaves this call unchecked. CDR1 is LGHNA and CDR2 is YSLEER in the germline V gene. The CDR3 runs to 15 residues.

Judged by frequency, this clonotype is medium-sized. The J gene is TRBJ1-2, the V gene TRBV7-8. The germline gives CDR1 SGHVS, CDR2 FQNEAQ. This CDR3 has 14 amino acids. The CDR3 is CASSLDLAQPGYTF.

The V gene is TRBV7-9, the J gene TRBJ2-5; there is no DNA to check the TCRdb D call of TRBD1. This CDR3 is built from 15 residues. Germline CDR1 and CDR2: SEHNR and FQNEAQ (reference sequence). The CDR3 sequence: CASSSADRGIETQYF.

CDR3 sequence: CASKGLLSTDTQYF. The rearrangement joins TRBV19 to TRBJ2-3; TCRdb lists TRBD2, though no DNA is available to test this call. The CDR3 sequence is 14 residues long. Germline V gene data show CDR1 as LNHDA and CDR2 as SQIVND (reference sequence).

This chain joins TRBV9 and TRBJ2-5. The CDR3 totals 13 residues. Germline CDR1 is SGDLS and CDR2 is YYNGEE. This chain's CDR3 is CASSVEGQETQYF.

The chain links TRBV6-2 or TRBV6-3 to TRBJ2-1; TCRdb lists TRBD2, though no DNA is available to test this call. The CDR3 is 14 amino acids. Germline values: CDR1 MNHEY, CDR2 SVGEGT. The CDR3 reads CASSPQVDFNEQFF.